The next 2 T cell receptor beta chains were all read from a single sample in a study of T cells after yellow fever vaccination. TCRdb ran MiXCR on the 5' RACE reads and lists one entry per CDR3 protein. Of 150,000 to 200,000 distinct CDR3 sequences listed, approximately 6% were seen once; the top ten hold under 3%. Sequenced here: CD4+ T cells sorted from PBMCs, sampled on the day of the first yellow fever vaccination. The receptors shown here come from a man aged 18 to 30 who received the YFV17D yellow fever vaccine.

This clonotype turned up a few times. The CDR3 reads CASSPQDRVVDEQYV. CDR3 in DNA: TGTGCCAGCTCACCACAGGACAGGGTGGTGGACGAGCAGTACGTC. V usage is TRBV18 and J usage is TRBJ2-7; TRBD1 agrees at 8 bases. Germline loops: CDR1 KGHSH, CDR2 LQKENI. The CDR3 sequence is 15 residues long. The V gene end was trimmed by 1 base and the J gene end by 5 bases; junction bases not matched to a gene: 7.

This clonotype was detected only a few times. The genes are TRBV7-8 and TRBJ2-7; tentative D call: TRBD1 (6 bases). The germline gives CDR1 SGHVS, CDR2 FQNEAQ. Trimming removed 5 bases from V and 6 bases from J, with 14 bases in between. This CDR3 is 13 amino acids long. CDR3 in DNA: TGTGCCAGCAGCCTAGAGACCAGGGGCGAGCAGTACGTC. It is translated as CASSLETRGEQYV.